The sequence of this T cell receptor (beta chain) was determined in a study of blood T cell repertoires in COVID-19. Study information: Spain, Italy and the United States supplied samples that represented acute and convalescent COVID-19. The cDNA or gDNA used as material had been derived from T cells, B-cell-depleted T cells, or PBMCs.

In the study's own analysis: Estimation of nucleated cell counts was performed using reference gene primer amplification. Generated by immunoSEQ multiplex PCR, the TCRdb table keeps only in-frame clones and is missing some. The D gene and trimming were derived from the DNA, and the V and J assignments and clone size from that table. The table shows under 200,000 clones, with around 86% occurring only once. Germline values: CDR1 ENHRY, CDR2 SYGVKD. Trimming left V 3 bases short and J 1 base short, with 16 bases between. The CDR3 has 17 amino acids. Sequencing was carried out using peripheral blood. The TCR was taken from a man in his late teens or twenties with acute or convalescent COVID-19. The chain uses TRBV10-3 and TRBJ2-1, with a weak D call TRBD1 (6 bases). The CDR3 DNA reads TGTGCCATCAGTGACAGGGGCTTTACAGGTTCCTACAATGAGCAGTTCTTC. Its protein is CAISDRGFTGSYNEQFF.